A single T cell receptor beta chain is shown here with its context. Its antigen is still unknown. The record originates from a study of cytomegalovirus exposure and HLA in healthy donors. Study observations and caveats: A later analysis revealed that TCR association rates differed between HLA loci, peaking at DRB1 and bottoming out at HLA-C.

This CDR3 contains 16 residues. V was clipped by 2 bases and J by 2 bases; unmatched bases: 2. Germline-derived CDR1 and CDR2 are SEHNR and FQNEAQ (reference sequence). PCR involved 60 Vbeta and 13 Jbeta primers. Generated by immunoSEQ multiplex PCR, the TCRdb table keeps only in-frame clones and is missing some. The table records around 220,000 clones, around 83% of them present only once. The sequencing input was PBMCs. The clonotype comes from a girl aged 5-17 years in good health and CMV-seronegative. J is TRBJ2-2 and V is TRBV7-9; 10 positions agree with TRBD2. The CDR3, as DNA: TGTGCCAGCAGCTTAAGGACTAGCGGTAACACCGGGGAGCTGTTTTTT. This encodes CASSLRTSGNTGELFF.